Below, one T cell receptor (beta chain) is given with its context. This sample is part of a study of blood T cell repertoires in COVID-19. Study context: COVID-19 samples collected from the United States, Italy and Spain covered acute and convalescent phases. The analysed material was cDNA or gDNA that came from T cells, B-cell-depleted T cells, or PBMCs.

Sequenced by immunoSEQ multiplex PCR; TCRdb stores in-frame clones only, minus some. The sample lists roughly 300,000 clones; 89% were seen once. V was pared by 5 bases and J by 6 bases, with 10 bases of the junction left unmatched. Germline CDR1 reads LNHDA; CDR2 reads SQIVND (reference sequence). The CDR3 totals 14 residues. The origin of this receptor is a man aged 18 to 30 who had recovered from COVID-19. This rearrangement joins TRBV19 to TRBJ2-7; 7 bases are a match to TRBD1. The sample consisted of peripheral blood. CDR3 sequence: CASSLSTGWSEQYF. CDR3 nucleotides: TGTGCCAGTAGTTTGTCGACAGGGTGGTCCGAGCAGTACTTC.